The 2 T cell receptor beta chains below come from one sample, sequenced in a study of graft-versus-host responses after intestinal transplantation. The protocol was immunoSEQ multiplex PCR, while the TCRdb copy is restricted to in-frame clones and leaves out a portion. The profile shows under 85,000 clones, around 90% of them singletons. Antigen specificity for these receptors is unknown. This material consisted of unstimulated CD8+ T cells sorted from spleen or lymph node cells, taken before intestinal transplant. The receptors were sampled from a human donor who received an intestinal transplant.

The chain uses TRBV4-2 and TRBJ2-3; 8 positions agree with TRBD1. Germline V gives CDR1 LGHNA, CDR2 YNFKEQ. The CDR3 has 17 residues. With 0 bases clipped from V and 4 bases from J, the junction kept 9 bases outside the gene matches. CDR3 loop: CASSQDEGRGLADTQYF. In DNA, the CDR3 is TGTGCCAGCAGCCAAGATGAAGGCAGGGGGCTTGCAGATACGCAGTATTTT.

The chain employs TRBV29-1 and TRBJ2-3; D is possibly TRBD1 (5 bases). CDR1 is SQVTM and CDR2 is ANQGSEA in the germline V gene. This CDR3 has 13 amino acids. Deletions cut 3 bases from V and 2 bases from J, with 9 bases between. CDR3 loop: CSVDRTNTDTQYF. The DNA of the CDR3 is TGCAGCGTTGACCGGACAAACACAGATACGCAGTATTTT.